A selection of T cell receptor beta chains follows, all from one sample in a study of T cell responses to AZD1222 COVID-19 vaccine. Clones were read by immunoSEQ multiplex PCR, and TCRdb kept only the in-frame ones, dropping some. The table records some 140,000 clones, 90% of them present only once. Source: peripheral blood, taken on day 0 of AZD1222 vaccination. The receptors come from an adult in good health. CDR3s include the opening cysteine and the closing phenylalanine or tryptophan. Each record gives: CDR3 DNA, CDR3 protein, J gene, V gene, clone size, D gene. The D gene is left open where the match is weak. Not every row has a clone size; where given, it reads once, few, many or a size class.

TGTGCCAGCTCACTCAAAGGGGCGCGTTATGGCTACACCTTC CASSLKGARYGYTF TRBJ1-2 TRBV18 . .
TGTGCCACCAGCTATCGGGGTGCGATTGAAGCTTTCTTT CATSYRGAIEAFF TRBJ1-1 TRBV15 . .
TGTGCCAGCAGTTACGGCAGGCACTCTGGAAACACCATATATTTT CASSYGRHSGNTIYF TRBJ1-3 TRBV6-5 . .
TGTGCCATCTACAATGACGGCTACACCTTC CAIYNDGYTF TRBJ1-2 TRBV10-3 . .
TGTGCCAGCAGCCTTACCGATGTTATCTACGAGCAGTACTTC CASSLTDVIYEQYF TRBJ2-7 TRBV28 . .
TGTGCCAGCAGCAGTGCTGCTAACTATGGCTACACCTTC CASSSAANYGYTF TRBJ1-2 TRBV7-9 . .
TGTGCCAGCAGCTTGGAGTCCCGGCCTGAAGCTTTCTTT CASSLESRPEAFF TRBJ1-1 TRBV5-6 . .
TGTGCCAGCAGCTCGTCGGGGAACCGCGGGGGCACAGATACGCAGTATTTT CASSSSGNRGGTDTQYF TRBJ2-3 TRBV5-5 . .
TGTGCTAGCAGCTTTCTTCGGAGTAGCACAGATACGCAGTATTTT CASSFLRSSTDTQYF TRBJ2-3 TRBV7-7 . .
TGTGCCAGCAGCCAAGGTAGGGGGGACAATCAGCCCCAGCATTTT CASSQGRGDNQPQHF TRBJ1-5 TRBV3-1/TRBV3-2 . .
TGTGCCAGTAGTATCGAGTCAGGGAGACGCAATCAGCCCCAGCATTTT CASSIESGRRNQPQHF TRBJ1-5 TRBV19 . .
TGTGCCAGTAGTTTGGGGACAGGGGCTAGCACAGATACGCAGTATTTT CASSLGTGASTDTQYF TRBJ2-3 TRBV19 once TRBD1
TGTGCCAGCAAAAATCAACAGGGGACGAACTATAATTCACCCCTCCACTTT CASKNQQGTNYNSPLHF TRBJ1-6 TRBV11-3 few TRBD1
TGTGCCAGCAGCTTAGACAGGGCCTATAATTCACCCCTCCACTTT CASSLDRAYNSPLHF TRBJ1-6 TRBV13 . .
TGTGCCATCAGCGCCGGCAGGCGGGAGAACACTGAAGCTTTCTTT CAISAGRRENTEAFF TRBJ1-1 TRBV10-3 . .
TGTGCCAGCAGCCCCAGCAGGGTGCTATCAGACACTGAAGCTTTCTTT CASSPSRVLSDTEAFF TRBJ1-1 TRBV7-9 . .
TGTGCCACCAACCCCCCCGGGGGCGGGGCAGATACGCAGTATTTT CATNPPGGGADTQYF TRBJ2-3 TRBV6-5 . .
TGCGCCAGCAGCTTGGTAGGGACAGCTAACTATGGCTACACCTTC CASSLVGTANYGYTF TRBJ1-2 TRBV5-1 . TRBD1
TGTGCCAGCAGCTTAATCGCCCAATCACCCCTCCACTTT CASSLIAQSPLHF TRBJ1-6 TRBV7-3 . .
TGTGCCACCAGTGATTCCCAGGGGCATACCGTGGCTGAAGCTTTCTTT CATSDSQGHTVAEAFF TRBJ1-1 TRBV24-1 . .
TGTGCCAGCAGTAGACAGTATAATTCACCCCTCCACTTT CASSRQYNSPLHF TRBJ1-6 TRBV6-5 . .
TGTGCCAGCAGCCTGATATATAGACAGGGCCTTGGAGAACTGTTTTTT CASSLIYRQGLGELFF TRBJ1-4 TRBV3-1/TRBV3-2 . TRBD1
TGTGCCAGCAGTTACATCAGGGATAATGAGCAGTTCTTC CASSYIRDNEQFF TRBJ2-1 TRBV6-6 . .
TGTGCCTGGAGTTTGGGGGGTAACCGGGATCAGCCCCAGCATTTT CAWSLGGNRDQPQHF TRBJ1-5 TRBV30 . .
TGTGCCAGCAGCCCATACCGGACAGGGAACACCGGGGAGCTGTTTTTT CASSPYRTGNTGELFF TRBJ2-2 TRBV7-2 . TRBD1
TGTGCCAGCAGTCTAGACAGGGCCGTCAATTCACCCCTCCACTTT CASSLDRAVNSPLHF TRBJ1-6 TRBV6-4 . TRBD1
TGTGCCAGCAGCTCCCCCCTAGCGGGAGCGGAAGATACGCAGTATTTT CASSSPLAGAEDTQYF TRBJ2-3 TRBV5-6 few TRBD2